These 25 T cell receptor beta chains were all obtained from the same sample, sequenced in a study of intratumoral heterogeneity in liver cancer. Tumour samples came from separate, distinct regions of the hepatocellular carcinoma nodule. Sequencing was performed with immunoSEQ multiplex PCR; in TCRdb, only in-frame clones are kept and a portion is missing. The sample has fewer than 6,500 clones, about 72% seen once. The source was tumor tissue, collected before any cancer treatment. These receptors originate from a woman aged 70-85 years with hepatocellular carcinoma.

The V call is TRBV5-1, the J call TRBJ2-3; 7 nucleotides align to TRBD1. V lost 2 bases to trimming and J lost 2 bases; unmatched junction nucleotides: 5. The CDR3 length is 15 residues. Germline CDR1 and CDR2: SGHRS and YFSETQ. CDR3: CASSFGDRITDTQYF. The DNA for the CDR3 is TGCGCCAGCAGCTTTGGGGACAGAATCACAGATACGCAGTATTTT.

The chain recombines TRBV3-1 (or the pseudogene TRBV3-2) with TRBJ2-5, with 12 bases matching TRBD2. The junction had 3 bases not matched to a gene; V was cut back by 0 bases and J by 4 bases. The germline V gene encodes CDR1 LGHDT and CDR2 YNNKEL (reference sequence). This CDR3 region has 16 residues. The CDR3 DNA is TGTGCCAGCAGCCAAGATAAGGGACTAGCGGGAGAGACCCAGTACTTC. It specifies CASSQDKGLAGETQYF.

V gene TRBV12-3 or TRBV12-4 combines with J gene TRBJ2-7; no reliable D call. Trimming took off 6 bases at V and 6 bases at J, with 12 bases between the two ends. CDR3 length: 12 amino acids. The CDR3 sequence is CASSPGPAEQYF. The CDR3 DNA reads TGTGCCAGCAGCCCTGGGCCAGCCGAGCAGTACTTC.

J is TRBJ2-7 and V is TRBV28, with 7 bases matching TRBD1. V was clipped by 5 bases and J by 6 bases; unmatched bases: 4. Germline CDR1 reads MDHEN; CDR2 reads SYDVKM. The CDR3 has 12 amino acids. The CDR3 region has the DNA TGTGCCAGCAGTACTGGGACAGTCGAGCAGTACTTC. Translating gives CASSTGTVEQYF. Filled out from reference TRBV28 and TRBJ2-7, the complete variable domain reads DVKVTQSSRYLVKRTGEKVFLECVQDMDHENMFWYRQDPGLGLRLIYFSYDVKMKEKGDIPEGYSVSREKKERFSLILESASTNQTSMYLCASSTGTVEQYFGPGTRLTVT.

As DNA, the CDR3 is TGCAGCGTTGACCTCTCTGGGGCCAACGTCCTGACTTTC. The encoded protein is CSVDLSGANVLTF. The rearrangement uses TRBV29-1 and TRBJ2-6; D call uncertain. The CDR3 runs 13 residues. The germline V and J ends were trimmed by 3 bases and 0 bases, with 3 bases remaining between them. Germline V gene sequence: CDR1 SQVTM, CDR2 ANQGSEA. Supplemented by reference TRBV29-1 and TRBJ2-6, the full variable domain reads SAVISQKPSRDICQRGTSLTIQCQVDSQVTMMFWYRQQPGQSLTLIATANQGSEATYESGFVIDKFPISRPNLTFSTLTVSNMSPEDSSIYLCSVDLSGANVLTFGAGSRLTVL.

The chain joins TRBV13 to TRBJ2-4, with TRBD2 matching over 9 bases. The germline CDR1 and CDR2 sequences are PRHDT and FYEKMQ (reference sequence). This CDR3 spans 18 amino acids. With V trimmed by 5 bases and J by 4 bases, 15 bases remained unmatched. In DNA form, the CDR3 reads TGTGCCAGCAGCACATCAACCTCGCGGGAGGGTAGTAAAAACATTCAGTACTTC. It translates to CASSTSTSREGSKNIQYF.

This chain links TRBV7-9 with TRBJ2-1, with 7 bases identical to TRBD2. The CDR3 has 16 amino acids. V shed 4 bases, J shed 7 bases, and the junction held 13 bases outside the gene matches. The V gene's germline CDR1 is SEHNR and CDR2 FQNEAQ (reference sequence). CDR3 region: CASSSEFRRGGNEQFF. As DNA, the CDR3 is TGTGCCAGCAGCTCTGAGTTTCGGCGGGGAGGGAATGAGCAGTTCTTC. The full variable domain, its missing parts supplied by reference TRBV7-9 and TRBJ2-1, is DTGVSQNPRHKITKRGQNVTFRCDPISEHNRLYWYRQTLGQGPEFLTYFQNEAQLEKSRLLSDRFSAERPKGSFSTLEIQRTEQGDSAMYLCASSSEFRRGGNEQFFGPGTRLTVL.

This clone counts as medium-sized. The chain links TRBV9 to TRBJ2-5; TRBD2 aligns across 14 bases. J lost 5 bases, V lost 4 bases, and 4 bases had no gene match. This CDR3 is built from 15 residues. Germline values: CDR1 SGDLS, CDR2 YYNGEE. CDR3 sequence (DNA): TGTGCCAGCAGCACCGGGACTAGCGGGAGCGAGACCCAGTACTTC. Its protein product is CASSTGTSGSETQYF.

The chain couples TRBV6-5 to TRBJ2-5; D gene uncertain. Germline loops: CDR1 MNHEY, CDR2 SVGAGI. The ends were cut back, 8 bases at V and 1 base at J, with 8 bases in the middle. CDR3 size: 12 residues. The CDR3 sequence: CASVAVQETQYF. The CDR3 nucleotides read TGTGCCAGCGTGGCAGTCCAAGAGACCCAGTACTTC.

The rearrangement uses TRBV24-1 and TRBJ2-3; TRBD1 matches 9 bases. This CDR3 is 17 amino acids long. Trimming took 5 bases from V and 2 from J; bases not matched to a gene: 10. Germline V gives CDR1 KGHDR, CDR2 SFDVKD. CDR3: CATSANGQGISTDTQYF. CDR3 nucleotides: TGTGCCACCAGTGCCAACGGACAGGGGATATCCACAGATACGCAGTATTTT.

The table lists this clone with a count of one. This chain joins TRBV6-4 and TRBJ2-1; 7 bases agree with TRBD1. V trimming: 2 bases; J trimming: 0 bases; junction bases outside the gene matches: 13. The CDR3 length is 19 residues. CDR1 and CDR2 (germline): MRHNA, SNTAGT. In nucleotides, the CDR3 is TGTGCCAGCAGTGACCCTATTGACAGGGTCCTTAGCTCCTACAATGAGCAGTTCTTC. Translation: CASSDPIDRVLSSYNEQFF.

The chain uses TRBV24-1 and TRBJ2-3, with no clear D. Germline CDR1 KGHDR, CDR2 SFDVKD. Trimming took off 2 bases at V and 4 bases at J, with 6 bases between the two ends. CDR3 length: 13 residues. In DNA, the CDR3 is TGTGCCACCAGTGATTCATGGGCAGATACGCAGTATTTT. Translation gives CATSDSWADTQYF.

V is TRBV6-5 and J is TRBJ2-7; TRBD1 matches at 8 bases. The CDR3 is made up of 15 amino acids. V gave up 0 bases and J gave up 4 bases; unmatched junction bases: 5. CDR1 MNHEY and CDR2 SVGAGI come from the germline V gene. CDR3 coding DNA: TGTGCCAGCAGTTACTCGTCAGGGGGCTGGTACGAGCAGTACTTC. Its translation is CASSYSSGGWYEQYF.

The chain links TRBV10-3 to TRBJ1-5, with D tentatively TRBD1 (5 bases). The CDR3 runs to 16 residues. The V gene lost 0 bases and the J gene lost 1 base, with 10 bases spanning the gap. CDR1 ENHRY and CDR2 SYGVKD come from the germline V gene. The CDR3 nucleotides are TGTGCCATCAGTGAGTCGAGGGGTAACAGCAATCAGCCCCAGCATTTT. This codes for CAISESRGNSNQPQHF.

This sequence joins TRBV28 and TRBJ2-7; weak D call: TRBD2 (5 bases). Per germline, CDR1 MDHEN and CDR2 SYDVKM. The CDR3 runs 15 residues. Trimming cost V 0 bases and J 2 bases, with 11 bases left between them. DNA of the CDR3: TGTGCCAGCAGTTTATGGGCTAGCAGACCCTACGAGCAGTACTTC. Amino acid sequence: CASSLWASRPYEQYF.

The rearrangement uses TRBV10-3 and TRBJ2-1; 15 bases agree with TRBD2. The V segment lost 6 bases and the J segment 9 bases; nucleotides outside the gene matches: 9. This CDR3 region has 16 residues. CDR1 and CDR2 (germline): ENHRY, SYGVKD. CDR3 in amino acids: CAIRSGLAGGRGEQFF. CDR3 in DNA: TGTGCCATCAGGTCGGGACTAGCGGGAGGAAGGGGTGAGCAGTTCTTC.

The gene calls are TRBV27 and TRBJ1-1; the D gene is possibly TRBD1 (6 bases). The CDR3 totals 14 residues. Trimming stripped 6 bases from V and 4 bases from J, with 15 bases between. The germline gives CDR1 MNHEY, CDR2 SMNVEV (reference sequence). CDR3: CASSPNRGITEAFF. The CDR3 coding sequence is TGTGCCAGCAGCCCAAATAGGGGGATCACTGAAGCTTTCTTT.

The CDR3 protein is CASSYLRQMNSPLHF. In nucleotides, the CDR3 is TGTGCCAGCAGTTACCTGAGACAGATGAATTCACCCCTCCACTTT. The rearrangement links TRBV6-5 to TRBJ1-6, with a possible D match to TRBD1 (5 bases). Trimming left V 2 bases short and J 7 bases short, with 12 bases between. Germline V CDR1 and CDR2: MNHEY, SVGAGI. This CDR3 is 15 amino acids long.

This rearrangement joins TRBV10-3 to TRBJ2-1; TRBD2 aligns across 13 bases. Germline V gives CDR1 ENHRY, CDR2 SYGVKD. The CDR3 length is 13 residues. Trimming at V came to 6 bases and at J to 7 bases, leaving 0 bases not matched to a gene. CDR3 DNA: TGTGCCATCAGGGGACTAGCGGGGAATGAGCAGTTCTTC. This codes for CAIRGLAGNEQFF.

The chain is built from TRBV6-5 and TRBJ2-2, with 7 bases fitting TRBD2. CDR1 is MNHEY, CDR2 SVGAGI, per germline. Trimming took 5 bases from V and 4 from J; bases not matched to a gene: 7. The CDR3 length is 15 residues. The CDR3 bases are TGTGCCAGCAGTCAACCGGGGGGAGGCACCGGGGAGCTGTTTTTT. Translating gives CASSQPGGGTGELFF.

V gene TRBV24-1 combines with J gene TRBJ1-1; D not resolved. CDR1 is KGHDR and CDR2 is SFDVKD in the germline V gene. Trimming took 2 bases from V and 5 from J, leaving 11 bases between them. The CDR3 is 14 amino acids. CDR3 loop: CATSDSTQETEAFF. The CDR3 nucleotides are TGTGCCACCAGTGATTCTACTCAGGAGACTGAAGCTTTCTTT.

By sample share, this clone is medium-sized. This rearrangement joins TRBV28 to TRBJ2-7; D is possibly TRBD2 (5 bases). V was shortened by 1 base and J by 4 bases, with 8 bases between the two germline ends. The CDR3 runs 13 residues. Germline CDR1 reads MDHEN; CDR2 reads SYDVKM. The CDR3 nucleotides read TGTGCCAGCAGTTTATCCCGGGGATACGAGCAGTACTTC. Amino acid sequence: CASSLSRGYEQYF.

This clone was counted a few times. This rearrangement joins TRBV5-6 to TRBJ2-7; D may be TRBD1 or TRBD2 (5 bases each). This CDR3 is built from 16 residues. Looked up from germline, CDR1 is SGHDT and CDR2 is YYEEEE. V was trimmed by 4 bases and J by 5 bases, leaving 22 bases between them. The CDR3 protein is CASSRDSGTPPDEQYF. The CDR3 nucleotides are TGTGCCAGCAGCCGCGACTCCGGGACCCCGCCTGACGAGCAGTACTTC.

The V gene is TRBV28, the J gene TRBJ2-1; D assignment may be TRBD1 or TRBD2 (6 bases each). V was trimmed by 2 bases and J by 0 bases, leaving 20 bases between them. From germline, CDR1 is MDHEN and CDR2 SYDVKM. CDR3 length: 19 residues. CDR3 DNA: TGTGCCAGCAGTTTAAGGGGGGAGGTAACAATAAGCTCCTACAATGAGCAGTTCTTC. Translating it yields CASSLRGEVTISSYNEQFF.

The chain joins TRBV27 to TRBJ1-2, with 9 bases matching TRBD1. V shed 8 bases, J shed 1 base, and the junction held 11 bases outside the gene matches. From germline, CDR1 is MNHEY and CDR2 SMNVEV (reference sequence). The CDR3 runs to 16 residues. CDR3 coding DNA: TGTGCCAGCCGCCTTTTAGGGACAGGGCATAACTATGGCTACACCTTC. This gives the protein CASRLLGTGHNYGYTF.